This T cell receptor (beta chain) was sequenced for a study of T cells after yellow fever vaccination. Study conclusions and caveats: After the booster, approximately 96% of CD4 and about nine tenths of CD8 primary-response clones were re-detected.

As TCR cDNA was made by 5'RACE template switching, a universal primer site and UMIs were added. TCRdb analysed the 5' RACE reads with MiXCR anew, one entry per CDR3 protein. This table holds about 500,000 distinct CDR3 sequences, 17% found once. The CDR3 runs to 13 residues. V lost 6 bases and J lost 0, with 9 bases in between. Germline CDR1 DFQATT, CDR2 SNEGSKA (reference sequence). This clonotype was seen many times. Its antigen is not known. The clonotype comes from a man aged 18 to 29 who received the YFV17D yellow fever vaccine. Material: PBMCs, obtained 5 days after the first yellow fever vaccination. This rearrangement joins TRBV20-1 to TRBJ2-1, with D uncertain. CDR3 residues: CSARRNSYNEQFF. CDR3 nucleotide sequence: TGCAGTGCGAGAAGAAACTCCTACAATGAGCAGTTCTTC.